The rows below give T cell receptor beta chains drawn from one sample of a study of blood T cell repertoires in COVID-19. This table comes from immunoSEQ multiplex PCR, and its TCRdb copy is limited to in-frame clones, with some not included. This sample has 200,000 to 250,000 clones, with approximately 89% found just once. Sequenced sample: PBMCs or T cells enriched from blood (not recorded which). Receptor source: a woman aged 25 to 45 who had been exposed to COVID-19. Both conserved end residues are trimmed from each CDR3.

V gene: TRBV5-1
J gene: TRBJ2-3
CDR3 protein: ASSLAQGTDTQY

V gene: TRBV19
J gene: TRBJ2-1
CDR3 protein: ASSQTGTSGSKRGVGQF

V gene: TRBV5-1
J gene: TRBJ1-5
CDR3 protein: ASSPSGIGTGLQPQH

V gene: TRBV5-1
J gene: TRBJ1-1
CDR3 protein: ASSLGPGQNTEAF

V gene: TRBV29-1
J gene: TRBJ1-2
CDR3 protein: SVGLYSDAYANYGYT

V gene: TRBV14
J gene: TRBJ1-3
CDR3 protein: ASSQRGRVLSGNTIY

V gene: TRBV19
J gene: TRBJ2-5
CDR3 protein: ASTPTGGETQY

V gene: TRBV5-6
J gene: TRBJ1-4
CDR3 protein: ASSFDKSGGEKLF

V gene: TRBV29-1
J gene: TRBJ2-3
CDR3 protein: SVVTFGDTQY

V gene: TRBV27
J gene: TRBJ1-6
CDR3 protein: ASSFRGDNSPLH

V gene: TRBV6-5
J gene: TRBJ1-3
CDR3 protein: ASSLTRYSGNTIY

V gene: TRBV21-1
J gene: TRBJ2-4
CDR3 protein: ASGQGEDAKNIQY